This TCR beta chain was profiled in a study of OX40 agonist ivuxolimab in advanced cancers. Background on the study: Two patients with cutaneous melanoma and one with hepatocellular carcinoma, three in total, showed partial responses.

Trimming took off 4 bases at V and 4 bases at J, with 16 bases between the two ends. Germline V lookup: CDR1 SGHTA, CDR2 FQGNSA. CDR3 length equals 15 residues. Measured with immunoSEQ multiplex PCR; TCRdb has only the in-frame clones, and not every one. This table holds roughly 86,000 clones, about 89% found once. On cycle 4 day 1 and cycle 7 day 1, as well as at baseline, blood was sampled. The rearrangement links TRBV7-2 to TRBJ2-5; TRBD2 might be the D (5 bases). The sample was CD4+ or CD8+ T cells sorted from blood, taken in a trial of the OX40 agonist ivuxolimab. This TCR derives from an adult with an advanced solid tumor such as melanoma, head and neck, liver or kidney cancer. The CDR3 DNA sequence: TGTGCCAGCAGCTCCGGACGGGGAGAGTCAGAGACCCAGTACTTC. It specifies CASSSGRGESETQYF.